What follows describes a single TCR beta chain. Antigen specificity is unknown. The sample belongs to a study of CXCR3-negative and CXCR3-positive naive CD8 T cells. Notes on the study in general: Hydrophobicity of TRB CDR3s was greater in CXCR3-positive naive cells than in CXCR3-negative naive cells.

Carrying UMI labels, the TRB cDNA libraries were prepared through 5' RACE. TCRdb re-called the 5' RACE reads; one entry per CDR3 protein, DNA not given. The ten most abundant clones cover around 0.54% of a sample with roughly 130,000 distinct CDR3 sequences. Germline assignment: CDR1 SQVTM and CDR2 ANQGSEA. This CDR3 has 15 residues. This clonotype was obtained from a human donor in good health. Some clones in this sample may be carry-over from other donors' samples. The genes are TRBV29-1 and TRBJ1-2; the TCRdb D gene call, TRBD1, has no DNA to confirm it. What was sequenced was naive CXCR3+ CD8+ T cells from blood. Noted subset: CD45RO-CCR7+CD27+CD95- naive CD8+ T cells expressing CXCR3 (TNR3+). This CDR3 reads CSVEDPISRGHGYTF.